The source of this TCR beta chain is a study of T cell clonality in common variable immunodeficiency. This clone was seen at least ten times. Its specificity is unknown. The read gets to within 3 residues of the CDR3 end, and the germline J gene fills in the rest. Trimming cost V 6 bases and J 4 bases; bases outside gene matches: 3. The CDR3 runs to 13 residues. Germline CDR1 SNHLY, CDR2 FYNNEI. Sequenced by immunoSEQ multiplex PCR; TCRdb stores in-frame clones only, minus some. The table records tens of thousands of clones without singletons, the ten largest covering around 2.5%. Whole-study results and caveats: Reportedly, TCR beta sequences from common variable immunodeficiency showed fewer deletions and N-nucleotide insertions. CVID subjects shared fewer TCRbeta clones than healthy controls did. CVID subjects had higher TCRbeta clonality than healthy controls, most marked in about a third. Authors noted CVID clonality's cause needs subpopulation repertoire sequencing.

The rearrangement uses TRBV2 and TRBJ1-5; 7 bases are shared with TRBD1. The sequenced material came from peripheral blood mononuclear cells. The source of this sequence is a human donor with common variable immunodeficiency. CDR3 DNA, as far as it was read: TGTGCCAGCAGAGAACAGGGGAATCAGCCC. Protein product: CASREQGNQP. The whole CDR3 reads CASREQGNQPQHF.